This passage covers 15 T cell receptor beta chains from one sample sequenced in a study of blood T cell repertoires in COVID-19. The repertoire was sequenced with immunoSEQ multiplex PCR; TCRdb's copy has only in-frame clones and lacks some. The sample includes about 400,000 clones, approximately 88% seen only once; the top ten take around 1.9%. Sequencing input: PBMCs or T cells enriched from blood (not recorded which). Source of these receptors: a woman aged 40-49 years with acute COVID-19.

CDR3 sequence (DNA): TGTGCCAGCAGCTTGGCGGGTGCACCGGGACAAGAGAACACTGAAGCTTTCTTT. Its protein is CASSLAGAPGQENTEAFF. V is TRBV5-6 and J is TRBJ1-1; D perhaps matches TRBD1 (6 bases). V lost 0 bases to trimming and J lost 1 base, with 19 bases between them. Germline values: CDR1 SGHDT, CDR2 YYEEEE. The CDR3 sequence is 18 residues long.

As concerns this clone: The junction and the germline gene differ at one end; a read error may be behind it. The CDR3: CSGERQGKNSPLHF. In DNA, the CDR3 is TGCAGCGGTGAAAGACAGGGGAAGAATTCACCCCTCCACTTT. The rearrangement links TRBV29-1 to TRBJ1-6; 8 nucleotides match TRBD1. Germline CDR1 and CDR2: SQVTM and ANQGSEA. The CDR3 length is 14 residues.

This clone was recorded once. J is TRBJ1-1 and V is TRBV4-2, with 9 bases lining up with TRBD1. V shed 4 bases and J 6 bases; nucleotides not matched to a gene: 6. Looked up from germline, CDR1 is LGHNA and CDR2 is YNFKEQ. CDR3 length: 14 amino acids. CDR3 nucleotide sequence: TGTGCCAGCAGCCCTACAAGGACAGGGGCTGAAGCTTTCTTT. This codes for CASSPTRTGAEAFF.

This clone was seen more than once but under ten times. This chain links TRBV9 with TRBJ2-1, with D hard to call. Per germline, CDR1 SGDLS and CDR2 YYNGEE. Between the trimmed V and J ends, which lost 0 bases and 6 bases, there was a span of 4 bases. This CDR3 contains 12 residues. The CDR3 loop reads CASSVASNEQFF. For the CDR3, the DNA is TGTGCCAGCAGCGTAGCTAGCAATGAGCAGTTCTTC.

The CDR3 spells CASSYGQGLGQPQHF. CDR3 sequence (DNA): TGTGCCAGCAGCTATGGACAGGGGCTTGGACAGCCCCAGCATTTT. The rearrangement uses TRBV5-6 and TRBJ1-5; 9 bases are shared with TRBD1. The CDR3 has 15 residues. In germline, CDR1 is SGHDT, CDR2 YYEEEE. With V trimmed by 3 bases and J by 7 bases, 8 bases remained unmatched.

The chain employs TRBV6-6 and TRBJ1-1; D may be TRBD1 (5 bases). This CDR3 region has 14 residues. Germline lookup yields CDR1 MNHNY and CDR2 SVGAGI (reference sequence). Trimming left V 6 bases short and J 0 bases short, with 11 bases between. DNA of the CDR3: TGTGCCAGCAGCACGGACACCATGAACACTGAAGCTTTCTTT. Encoded protein: CASSTDTMNTEAFF.

This rearrangement joins TRBV18 to TRBJ2-7, with TRBD2 as a possible D gene (5 bases). Trimming left V 4 bases short and J 6 bases short, with 13 bases between. The CDR3 spans 13 residues. Germline CDR1 and CDR2: KGHSH and LQKENI. CDR3 bases: TGTGCCAGCTCACGTCTAGCAGGCTCCGAGCAGTACTTC. It is translated as CASSRLAGSEQYF.

The gene calls are TRBV29-1 and TRBJ1-1; perhaps TRBD1 as D (6 bases). V gave up 8 bases and J gave up 1 base, with 11 bases separating them. The CDR3 contains 12 residues. CDR1 and CDR2 (germline): SQVTM, ANQGSEA. Here the CDR3 reads CSFQTGNTEAFF. The DNA for the CDR3 is TGCAGCTTCCAGACAGGGAACACTGAAGCTTTCTTT.

The chain links TRBV7-8 to TRBJ1-1; the D is unclear. V lost 0 bases and J 7 bases, leaving 9 bases between the germline ends. This CDR3 comprises 13 residues. Germline V gives CDR1 SGHVS, CDR2 FQNEAQ. CDR3 coding DNA: TGTGCCAGCAGCTTAGCGGGTAGCGGTGAAGCTTTCTTT. Residues: CASSLAGSGEAFF.

Turning to this clone: Other DNA sequences in the sample encode the same CDR3. The chain uses TRBV5-1 and TRBJ2-3; D is undetermined. Trimming left V 2 bases short and J 3 bases short, with 4 bases between. CDR1 and CDR2 from the germline V gene are SGHRS and YFSETQ. The CDR3 is 12 amino acids. DNA for the CDR3: TGCGCCAGCAGCTTTGAGACAGATACGCAGTATTTT. Translating gives CASSFETDTQYF.

The chain recombines TRBV30 with TRBJ2-1; 10 nucleotides agree with TRBD1. The CDR3 spans 14 residues. V dropped 4 bases and J dropped 6; count of bases not matched to a gene: 6. Germline CDR1 reads GTSNPN; CDR2 reads SVGIG (reference sequence). CDR3 in DNA: TGTGCCTGGAACCCGGGACAGGGGTCCAATGAGCAGTTCTTC. Translated: CAWNPGQGSNEQFF.

V is TRBV13 and J is TRBJ2-1; 12 bases agree with TRBD2. The germline gives CDR1 PRHDT, CDR2 FYEKMQ (reference sequence). V gave up 5 bases and J gave up 7 bases; unmatched junction bases: 3. There are 14 residues in the CDR3. Written as DNA, the CDR3 is TGTGCCAGCAGCCCCGGACTAGCGGGGAATGAGCAGTTCTTC. Translated: CASSPGLAGNEQFF.

The chain uses TRBV3-1 (or the pseudogene TRBV3-2) and TRBJ1-5; 7 nucleotides align to TRBD1. The CDR3 contains 14 residues. With V trimmed by 3 bases and J by 8 bases, 7 bases remained unmatched. CDR1 and CDR2 from the germline V gene are LGHDT and YNNKEL (reference sequence). The CDR3 coding sequence is TGTGCCAGCAGCCAGACAGGGAGGAGAGAGCCCCAGCATTTT. This codes for CASSQTGRREPQHF.

This clone was detected a few times. The chain carries TRBV21-1 and TRBJ2-5; the table gives TRBD1 as D, unverified against the DNA. TRBV21-1 is a pseudogene. The CDR3 has 20 residues. CDR3 loop: CASSPTAGQGFGRYEETQYF. For the CDR3, the DNA is TGTGCCAGCAGCCCCACAGCCGGACAGGGTTTTGGTCGATACGAAGAGACCCAGTACTTC.

The chain employs TRBV11-2 and TRBJ1-1; D perhaps matches TRBD1 (6 bases). V was trimmed by 5 bases and J by 3 bases, leaving 10 bases between them. The germline V gene encodes CDR1 SGHAT and CDR2 FQNNGV. CDR3 length: 13 residues. The CDR3 protein is CASSPDRDTEAFF. CDR3 DNA: TGTGCCAGCAGCCCGGACAGAGACACTGAAGCTTTCTTT.